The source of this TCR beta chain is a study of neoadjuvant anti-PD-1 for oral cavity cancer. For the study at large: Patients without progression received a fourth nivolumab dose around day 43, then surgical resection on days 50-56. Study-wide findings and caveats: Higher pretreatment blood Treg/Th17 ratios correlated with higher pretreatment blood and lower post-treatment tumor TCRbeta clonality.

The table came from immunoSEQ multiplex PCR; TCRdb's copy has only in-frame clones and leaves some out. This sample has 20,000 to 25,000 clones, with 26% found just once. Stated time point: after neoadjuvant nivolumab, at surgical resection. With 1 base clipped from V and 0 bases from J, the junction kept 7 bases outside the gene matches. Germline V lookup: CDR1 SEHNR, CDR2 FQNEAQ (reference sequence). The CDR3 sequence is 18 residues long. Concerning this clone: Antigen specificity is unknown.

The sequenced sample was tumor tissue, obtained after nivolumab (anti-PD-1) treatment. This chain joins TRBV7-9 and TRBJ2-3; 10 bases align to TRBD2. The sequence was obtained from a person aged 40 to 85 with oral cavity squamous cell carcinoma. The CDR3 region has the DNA TGTGCCAGCAGCTTAGGCGGGACTAGCGCCACTAGCACAGATACGCAGTATTTT. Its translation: CASSLGGTSATSTDTQYF.